A selection of T cell receptor beta chains follows, all from one sample in a study of blood T cell repertoires in COVID-19. Some clones are missing from TCRdb's copy, which holds only in-frame ones; the method was immunoSEQ multiplex PCR. The sample lists hundreds of thousands of clones, approximately 80% occurring once. Sequencing was carried out using PBMCs or T cells enriched from blood (not recorded which). The origin of the receptors is a middle-aged woman with acute COVID-19. Each CDR3 is given with its conserved first and last residue. The D gene is left open where the match is weak. Where a row states a size, it is once, few, many or the class of an expanded clone; other rows omit it.

size	V	J	D	DNA	CDR3
-	TRBV2	TRBJ1-5	-	TGTGCCACATCGGACAGTCATAGCAATCAGCCCCAGCATTTT	CATSDSHSNQPQHF
-	TRBV15	TRBJ1-1	-	TGTGCCACCAGCAGAACAGACACTGAAGCTTTCTTT	CATSRTDTEAFF
-	TRBV11-2	TRBJ1-2	-	TGTGCCAGCAGCTCCCGCCTACAGGGCGTAAGCTATGGCTACACCTTC	CASSSRLQGVSYGYTF
-	TRBV4-1	TRBJ2-3	-	TGCGCCAGCAGCCAAGATCAGAGTCCAGGAACAGATACGCAGTATTTT	CASSQDQSPGTDTQYF
-	TRBV6-4	TRBJ2-1	TRBD2	TGTGCCAGCAGTCGGGGTGGCGGGAGTGGGAATGAGCAGTTCTTC	CASSRGGGSGNEQFF
-	TRBV2	TRBJ2-7	-	TGTGCCAGCACCCCCCACGAGCGGACTATCTCCTTC	CASTPHERTISF
-	TRBV7-2	TRBJ2-7	TRBD1	TGTGCCAGCCAACAGGGGGGAAGCCGCGAGCAGTACTTC	CASQQGGSREQYF
-	TRBV29-1	TRBJ1-4	-	TGCAGCGGAGGAGATGTGGATGAAAAACTGTTTTTT	CSGGDVDEKLFF
-	TRBV7-9	TRBJ1-3	-	TGTGCCAGCAGTCTAAGACACCGAGACACCATATATTTT	CASSLRHRDTIYF
-	TRBV6-6	TRBJ2-1	-	TGTGCCAGCAGTCGGAACAGGTACAATGAGCAGTTCTTC	CASSRNRYNEQFF
-	TRBV25-1	TRBJ2-7	TRBD1	TGTGCCACCAGGGGGCAGGGGGCTGGAGAGCAGTACTTC	CATRGQGAGEQYF
-	TRBV5-4	TRBJ2-7	-	TGTGCCAGCAGCAGACAAGAAATATCGAACGAGCAGTACTTC	CASSRQEISNEQYF
-	TRBV19	TRBJ2-3	TRBD2	TGTGCCAGTAGTACGTCGTTAACAGCGGGGGCTAGCACAGATACGCAGTATTTT	CASSTSLTAGASTDTQYF
few	TRBV7-6	TRBJ2-5	-	TGTGCCAGCAGCCCGACTAGTTTCCAAGAGACCCAGTACTTC	CASSPTSFQETQYF
many	TRBV6-5	TRBJ2-2	-	TGTGCCACGCGGCGAGAAGGAGACACCGGGGAGCTGTTTTTT	CATRREGDTGELFF
-	TRBV21-1	TRBJ1-1	-	TGTGCCAGCAGCGCAAGTACAAACCGGGACAGGGGGCTCAACACTGAAGCTTTCTTT	CASSASTNRDRGLNTEAFF
-	TRBV11-2	TRBJ2-7	TRBD1	TGTGCCAGCAGCGGCAGACAGGGGGCCTACGAGCAGTACTTC	CASSGRQGAYEQYF
-	TRBV4-2	TRBJ1-1	TRBD1	TGTGCCAGCAGCCAAGGAACAGGGGGAGCTTTCTTT	CASSQGTGGAFF
-	TRBV6-5	TRBJ1-1	-	TGTGCCAGCAGTTACTCGAGAGCCGTAACTGAAGCTTTCTTT	CASSYSRAVTEAFF
-	TRBV27	TRBJ1-2	-	TGTGCCAGCAGTTCACGACAGCGAGTTAATCCTAACTATGGCTACACCTTC	CASSSRQRVNPNYGYTF
once	TRBV4-2	TRBJ2-5	TRBD2	TGTGCCAGCAGCCGGGCGGGGGGGGAGGGAGAGACCCAGTACTTC	CASSRAGGEGETQYF
-	TRBV3-1/TRBV3-2	TRBJ1-1	-	TGTGCCAGCAGCCAAGAACACCAGAACACTGAAGCTTTCTTT	CASSQEHQNTEAFF
few	TRBV9	TRBJ1-2	TRBD1	TGTGCCAGCAGCCAGACAGGGACCTATGGCTACACCTTC	CASSQTGTYGYTF
many	TRBV7-3	TRBJ1-3	-	TGTGCCAGCAGCGTCGACGGAGCCTCTGGAAACACCATATATTTT	CASSVDGASGNTIYF
-	TRBV30	TRBJ1-3	TRBD1	TGTGCCTGGAGTTCGACAGGGGACCCTGGAAACACCATATATTTT	CAWSSTGDPGNTIYF